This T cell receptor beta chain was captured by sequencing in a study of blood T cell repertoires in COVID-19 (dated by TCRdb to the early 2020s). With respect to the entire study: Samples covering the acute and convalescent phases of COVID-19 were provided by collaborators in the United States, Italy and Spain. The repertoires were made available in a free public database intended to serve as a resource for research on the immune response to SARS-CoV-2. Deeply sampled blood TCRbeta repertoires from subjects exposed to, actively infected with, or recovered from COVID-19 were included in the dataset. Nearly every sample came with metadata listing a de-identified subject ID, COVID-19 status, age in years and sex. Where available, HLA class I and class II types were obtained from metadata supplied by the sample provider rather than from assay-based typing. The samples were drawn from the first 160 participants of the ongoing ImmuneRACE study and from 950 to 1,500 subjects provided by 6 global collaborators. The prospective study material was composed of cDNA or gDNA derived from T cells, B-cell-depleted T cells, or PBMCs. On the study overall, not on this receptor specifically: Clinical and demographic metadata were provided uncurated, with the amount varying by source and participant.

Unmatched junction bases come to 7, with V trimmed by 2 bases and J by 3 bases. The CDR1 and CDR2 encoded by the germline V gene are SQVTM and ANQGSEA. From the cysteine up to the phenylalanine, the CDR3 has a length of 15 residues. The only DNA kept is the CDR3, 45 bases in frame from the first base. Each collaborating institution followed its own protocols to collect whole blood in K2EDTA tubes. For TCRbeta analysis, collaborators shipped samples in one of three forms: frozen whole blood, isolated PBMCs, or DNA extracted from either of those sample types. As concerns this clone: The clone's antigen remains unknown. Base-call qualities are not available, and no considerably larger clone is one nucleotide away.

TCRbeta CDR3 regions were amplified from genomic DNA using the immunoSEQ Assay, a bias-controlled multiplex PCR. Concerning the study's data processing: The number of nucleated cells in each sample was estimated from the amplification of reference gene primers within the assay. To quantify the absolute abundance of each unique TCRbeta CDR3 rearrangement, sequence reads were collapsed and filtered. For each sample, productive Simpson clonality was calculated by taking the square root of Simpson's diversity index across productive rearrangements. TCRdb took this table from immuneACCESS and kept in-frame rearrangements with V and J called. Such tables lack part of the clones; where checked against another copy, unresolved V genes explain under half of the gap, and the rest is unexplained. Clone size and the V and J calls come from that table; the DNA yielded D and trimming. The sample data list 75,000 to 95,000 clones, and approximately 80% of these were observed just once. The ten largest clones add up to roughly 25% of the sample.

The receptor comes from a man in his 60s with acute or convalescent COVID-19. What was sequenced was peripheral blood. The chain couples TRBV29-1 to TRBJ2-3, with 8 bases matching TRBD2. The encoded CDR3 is CSVESPSGLTDTQYF. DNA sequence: TGCAGCGTTGAAAGCCCTAGCGGGCTTACAGATACGCAGTATTTT.